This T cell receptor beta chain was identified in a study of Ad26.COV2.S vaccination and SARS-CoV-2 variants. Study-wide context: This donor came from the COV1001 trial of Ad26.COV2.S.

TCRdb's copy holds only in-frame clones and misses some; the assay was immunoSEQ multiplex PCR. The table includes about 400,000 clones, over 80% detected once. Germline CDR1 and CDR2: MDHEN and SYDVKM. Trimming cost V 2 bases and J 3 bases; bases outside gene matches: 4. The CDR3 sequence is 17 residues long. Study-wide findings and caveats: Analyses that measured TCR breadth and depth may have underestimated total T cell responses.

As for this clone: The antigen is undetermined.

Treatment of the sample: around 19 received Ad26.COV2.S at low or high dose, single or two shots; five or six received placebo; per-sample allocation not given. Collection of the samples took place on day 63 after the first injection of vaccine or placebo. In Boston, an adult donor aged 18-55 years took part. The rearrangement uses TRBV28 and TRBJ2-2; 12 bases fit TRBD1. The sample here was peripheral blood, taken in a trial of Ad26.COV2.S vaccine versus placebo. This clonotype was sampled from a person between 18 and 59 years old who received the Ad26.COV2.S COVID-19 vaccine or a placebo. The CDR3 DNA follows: TGTGCCAGCAGTTTAGAAGGGACAGGGGGCGACACCGGGGAGCTGTTTTTT. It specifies CASSLEGTGGDTGELFF.